Each of the 2 T cell receptor beta chains below was sequenced from the same sample in a study of siplizumab effects on memory and regulatory T cells. Repertoires were generated with immunoSEQ multiplex PCR, while TCRdb's copy carries only in-frame clones and drops some. The sample contains approximately 100,000 clones, 90% to 95% of which appear only once. Specimen: non-Treg CD4+ T cells sorted from blood. The source is a human donor in good health.

In its sample, this clone was seen once. The V call is TRBV5-5, the J call TRBJ2-1; no clear D. Germline loops: CDR1 SGHKS, CDR2 YYEKEE (reference sequence). This CDR3 is 18 amino acids long. V lost 0 bases and J lost 2, with 18 bases in between. The CDR3 DNA reads TGTGCCAGCAGCTTGGTAGTCATTTCCACGCCTCCCTACAATGAGCAGTTCTTC. Encoded protein: CASSLVVISTPPYNEQFF.

This CDR3 reads CASSLSGSSTDTQYF. CDR3 DNA: TGTGCCAGCAGCTTATCGGGTTCTAGCACAGATACGCAGTATTTT. This chain links TRBV7-9 with TRBJ2-3; D is unclear. V was shortened by 2 bases and J by 0 bases, with 9 bases between the two germline ends. The length of the CDR3 is 15 residues. Germline lookup yields CDR1 SEHNR and CDR2 FQNEAQ (reference sequence).